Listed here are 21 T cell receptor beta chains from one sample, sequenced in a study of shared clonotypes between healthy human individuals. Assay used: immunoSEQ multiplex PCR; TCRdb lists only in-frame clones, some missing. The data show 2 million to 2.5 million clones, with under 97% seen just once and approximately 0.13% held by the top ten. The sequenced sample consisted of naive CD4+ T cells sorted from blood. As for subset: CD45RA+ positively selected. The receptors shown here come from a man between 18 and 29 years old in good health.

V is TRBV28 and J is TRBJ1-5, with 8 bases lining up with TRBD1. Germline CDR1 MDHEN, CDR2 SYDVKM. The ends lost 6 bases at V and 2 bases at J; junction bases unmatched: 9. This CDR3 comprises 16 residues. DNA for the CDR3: TGTGCCAGCAGCACTGCAGGACAGGGAGGCAATCAGCCCCAGCATTTT. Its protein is CASSTAGQGGNQPQHF.

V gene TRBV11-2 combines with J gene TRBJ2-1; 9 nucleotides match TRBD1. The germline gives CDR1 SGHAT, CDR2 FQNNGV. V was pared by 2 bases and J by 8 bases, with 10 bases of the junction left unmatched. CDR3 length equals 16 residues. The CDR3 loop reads CASSLTGGKIKDEQFF. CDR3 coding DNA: TGTGCCAGCAGCTTAACAGGGGGCAAGATTAAGGATGAGCAGTTCTTC.

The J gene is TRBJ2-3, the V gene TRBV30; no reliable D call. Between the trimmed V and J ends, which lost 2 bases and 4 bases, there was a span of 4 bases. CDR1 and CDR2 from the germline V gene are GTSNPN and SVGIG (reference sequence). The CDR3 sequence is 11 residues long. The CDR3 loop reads CAWSRSDTQYF. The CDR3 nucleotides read TGTGCCTGGAGTCGGTCAGATACGCAGTATTTT. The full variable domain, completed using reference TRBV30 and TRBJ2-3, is SQTIHQWPATLVQPVGSPLSLECTVEGTSNPNLYWYRQAAGRGLQLLFYSVGIGQISSEVPQNLSASRPQDRQFILSSKKLLLSDSGFYLCAWSRSDTQYFGPGTRLTVL.

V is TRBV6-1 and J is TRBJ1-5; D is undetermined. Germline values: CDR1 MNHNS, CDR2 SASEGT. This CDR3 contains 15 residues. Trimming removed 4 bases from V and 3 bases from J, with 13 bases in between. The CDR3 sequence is CASSAIPGNNQPQHF. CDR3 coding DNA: TGTGCCAGCAGTGCTATTCCGGGGAACAATCAGCCCCAGCATTTT.

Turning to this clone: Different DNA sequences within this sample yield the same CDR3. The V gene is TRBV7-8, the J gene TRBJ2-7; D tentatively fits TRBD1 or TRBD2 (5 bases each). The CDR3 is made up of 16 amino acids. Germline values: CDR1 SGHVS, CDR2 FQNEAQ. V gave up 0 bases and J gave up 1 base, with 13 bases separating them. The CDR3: CASSLAGTAISYEQYF. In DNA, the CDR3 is TGTGCCAGCAGCTTAGCTGGGACCGCCATATCCTACGAGCAGTACTTC.

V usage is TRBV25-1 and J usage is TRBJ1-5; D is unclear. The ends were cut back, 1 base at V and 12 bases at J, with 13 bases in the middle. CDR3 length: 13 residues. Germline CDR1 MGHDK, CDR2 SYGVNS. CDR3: CASSEFGTGLQHF. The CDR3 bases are TGTGCCAGCAGTGAATTTGGTACGGGTCTCCAGCATTTT.

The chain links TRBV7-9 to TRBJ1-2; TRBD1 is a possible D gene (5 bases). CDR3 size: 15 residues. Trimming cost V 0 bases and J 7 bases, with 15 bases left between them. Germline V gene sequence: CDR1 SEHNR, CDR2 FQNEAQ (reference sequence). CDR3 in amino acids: CASSLAQGGISGYTF. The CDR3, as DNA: TGTGCCAGCAGCTTAGCGCAGGGCGGTATTTCTGGCTACACCTTC.

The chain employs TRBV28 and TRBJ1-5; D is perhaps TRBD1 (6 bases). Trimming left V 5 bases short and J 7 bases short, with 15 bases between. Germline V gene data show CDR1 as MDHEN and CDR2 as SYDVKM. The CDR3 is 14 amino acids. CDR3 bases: TGTGCCAGCAGTCCGGAACAGGGTTGGCAGCCCCAGCATTTT. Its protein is CASSPEQGWQPQHF.

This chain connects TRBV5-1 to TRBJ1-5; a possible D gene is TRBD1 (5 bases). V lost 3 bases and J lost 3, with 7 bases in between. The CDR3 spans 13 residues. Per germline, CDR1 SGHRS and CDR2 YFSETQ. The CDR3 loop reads CASSSGANQPQHF. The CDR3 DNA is TGCGCCAGCAGCTCTGGGGCCAATCAGCCCCAGCATTTT.

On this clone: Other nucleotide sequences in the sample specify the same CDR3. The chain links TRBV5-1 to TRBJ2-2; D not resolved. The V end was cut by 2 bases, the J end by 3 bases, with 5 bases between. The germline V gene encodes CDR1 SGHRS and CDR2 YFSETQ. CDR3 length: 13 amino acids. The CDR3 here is CASSFGYTGELFF. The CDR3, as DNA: TGCGCCAGCAGCTTTGGCTACACCGGGGAGCTGTTTTTT. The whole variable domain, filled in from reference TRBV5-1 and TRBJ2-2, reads KAGVTQTPRYLIKTRGQQVTLSCSPISGHRSVSWYQQTPGQGLQFLFEYFSETQRNKGNFPGRFSGRQFSNSRSEMNVSTLELGDSALYLCASSFGYTGELFFGEGSRLTVL.

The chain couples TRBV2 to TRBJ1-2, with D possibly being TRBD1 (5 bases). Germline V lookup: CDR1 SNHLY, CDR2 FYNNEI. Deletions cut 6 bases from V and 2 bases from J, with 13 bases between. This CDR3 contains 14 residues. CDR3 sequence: CASRTGGGNYGYTF. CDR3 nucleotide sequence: TGTGCCAGCAGGACGGGGGGAGGCAACTATGGCTACACCTTC.

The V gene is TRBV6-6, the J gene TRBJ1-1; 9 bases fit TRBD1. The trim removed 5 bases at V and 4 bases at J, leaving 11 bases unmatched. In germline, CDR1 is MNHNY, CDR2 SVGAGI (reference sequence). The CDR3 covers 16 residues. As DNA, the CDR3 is TGTGCCAGCAGTAACCCGGGACAGGGTGCCCTCACTGAAGCTTTCTTT. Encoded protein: CASSNPGQGALTEAFF.

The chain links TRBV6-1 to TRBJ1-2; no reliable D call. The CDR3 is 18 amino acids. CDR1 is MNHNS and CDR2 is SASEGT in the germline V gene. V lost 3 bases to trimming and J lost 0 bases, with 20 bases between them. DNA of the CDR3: TGTGCCAGCAGTGACACTCCTACAGAGCTCACGACTAACTATGGCTACACCTTC. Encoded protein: CASSDTPTELTTNYGYTF.

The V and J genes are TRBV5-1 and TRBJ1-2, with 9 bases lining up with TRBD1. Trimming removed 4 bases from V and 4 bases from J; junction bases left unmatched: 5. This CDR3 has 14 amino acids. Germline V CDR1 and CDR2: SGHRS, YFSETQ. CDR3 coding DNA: TGCGCCAGCAGCGCCGGACAGGGGACCTATGGCTACACCTTC. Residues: CASSAGQGTYGYTF.

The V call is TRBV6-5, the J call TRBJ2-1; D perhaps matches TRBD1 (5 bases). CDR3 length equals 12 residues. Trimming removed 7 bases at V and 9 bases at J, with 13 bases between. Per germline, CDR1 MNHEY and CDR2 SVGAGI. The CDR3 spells CASTQGRGEQFF. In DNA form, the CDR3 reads TGTGCCAGCACCCAGGGAAGGGGTGAGCAGTTCTTC.

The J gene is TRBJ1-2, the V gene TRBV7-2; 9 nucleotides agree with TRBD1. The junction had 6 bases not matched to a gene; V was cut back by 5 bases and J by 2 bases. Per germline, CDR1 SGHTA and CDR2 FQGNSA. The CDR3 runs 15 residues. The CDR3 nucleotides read TGTGCCAGCAGCCCACGACAGGGGGAAAACTATGGCTACACCTTC. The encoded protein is CASSPRQGENYGYTF. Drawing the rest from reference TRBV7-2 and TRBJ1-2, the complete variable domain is GAGVSQSPSNKVTEKGKDVELRCDPISGHTALYWYRQSLGQGLEFLIYFQGNSAPDKSGLPSDRFSAERTGGSVSTLTIQRTQQEDSAVYLCASSPRQGENYGYTFGSGTRLTVV.

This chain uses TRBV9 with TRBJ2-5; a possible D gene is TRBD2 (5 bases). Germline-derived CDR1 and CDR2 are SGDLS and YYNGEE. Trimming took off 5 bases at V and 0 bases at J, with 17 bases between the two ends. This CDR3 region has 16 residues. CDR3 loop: CASSRRGNANQETQYF. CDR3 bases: TGTGCCAGCAGTCGAAGAGGGAATGCGAACCAAGAGACCCAGTACTTC.

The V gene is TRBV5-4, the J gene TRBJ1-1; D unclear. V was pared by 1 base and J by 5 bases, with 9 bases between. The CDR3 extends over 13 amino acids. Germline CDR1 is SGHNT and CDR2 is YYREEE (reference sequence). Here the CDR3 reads CASSLREETEAFF. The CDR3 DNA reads TGTGCCAGCAGCTTGAGGGAGGAAACTGAAGCTTTCTTT. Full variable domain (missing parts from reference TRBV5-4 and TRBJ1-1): ETGVTQSPTHLIKTRGQQVTLRCSSQSGHNTVSWYQQALGQGPQFIFQYYREEENGRGNFPPRFSGLQFPNYSSELNVNALELDDSALYLCASSLREETEAFFGQGTRLTVV.

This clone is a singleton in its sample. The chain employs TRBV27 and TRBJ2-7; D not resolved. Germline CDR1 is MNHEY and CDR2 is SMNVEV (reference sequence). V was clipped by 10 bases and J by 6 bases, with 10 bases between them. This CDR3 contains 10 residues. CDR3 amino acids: CAIPSPEQYF. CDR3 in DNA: TGTGCCATCCCCTCCCCCGAGCAGTACTTC.

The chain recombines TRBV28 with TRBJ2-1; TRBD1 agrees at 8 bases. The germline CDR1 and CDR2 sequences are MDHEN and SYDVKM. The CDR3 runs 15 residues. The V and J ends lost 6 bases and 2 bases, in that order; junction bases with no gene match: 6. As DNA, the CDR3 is TGTGCCAGCAGGCAGACAGGGGAGGCCTACAATGAGCAGTTCTTC. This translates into CASRQTGEAYNEQFF.

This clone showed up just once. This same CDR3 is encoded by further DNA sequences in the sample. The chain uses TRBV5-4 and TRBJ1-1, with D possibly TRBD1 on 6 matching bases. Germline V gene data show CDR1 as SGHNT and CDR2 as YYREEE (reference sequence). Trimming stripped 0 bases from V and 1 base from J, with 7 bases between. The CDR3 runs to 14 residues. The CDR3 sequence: CASSLGGPNTEAFF. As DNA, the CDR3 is TGTGCCAGCAGCTTGGGGGGGCCGAACACTGAAGCTTTCTTT.